This TCR beta chain was found in a study of blood T cell repertoires in COVID-19. This clone was observed a handful of times. V was pared by 8 bases and J by 3 bases, with 8 bases between. The CDR3 totals 13 residues. Germline V CDR1 and CDR2: SEHNR, FQNEAQ (reference sequence). Clones were sequenced by immunoSEQ multiplex PCR, and TCRdb holds only the in-frame ones, with some missing. Of some 350,000 clones listed, around nine tenths are singletons. The chain joins TRBV7-9 to TRBJ1-6, with a possible D match to TRBD1 (6 bases). The receptor was derived from a human donor in a cohort sampled during active COVID-19. The sample was peripheral blood. DNA for the CDR3: TGTGCCAGCGGACAGATCTATAATTCACCCCTCCACTTT. It specifies CASGQIYNSPLHF.